Below are 18 T cell receptor beta chains sequenced from a single sample in a study of T cell responses to AZD1222 COVID-19 vaccine. Some clones are missing from TCRdb's copy, which holds only in-frame ones; the method was immunoSEQ multiplex PCR. The top ten clones hold around 1% of a sample with about 130,000 clones, roughly 88% of them seen once. Sequenced here: peripheral blood, sampled 28 days after the second AZD1222 dose. These receptors were taken from an adult who received the AZD1222 COVID-19 vaccine.

The chain uses TRBV19 and TRBJ2-7, with 7 bases fitting TRBD1. This CDR3 is 14 amino acids long. CDR1 and CDR2 from the germline V gene are LNHDA and SQIVND (reference sequence). With V trimmed by 3 bases and J by 5 bases, 7 bases remained unmatched. CDR3 sequence (DNA): TGTGCCAGTAGTATCCTGACAGGGAGCCACGAGCAGTACTTC. Amino acids: CASSILTGSHEQYF.

The chain is built from TRBV2 and TRBJ2-7; 8 nucleotides line up with TRBD2. With 7 bases clipped from V and 2 bases from J, the junction kept 4 bases outside the gene matches. The germline V gene has CDR1 SNHLY and CDR2 FYNNEI. This CDR3 has 13 residues. The DNA of the CDR3 is TGTGCCAGCAATGTAGCGGGAACCTACGAGCAGTACTTC. Its protein product is CASNVAGTYEQYF.

The chain couples TRBV5-4 to TRBJ1-2, with D perhaps TRBD1 (5 bases). The V end was cut by 1 base, the J end by 5 bases, with 12 bases between. The CDR3 sequence is 14 residues long. Germline CDR1 SGHNT, CDR2 YYREEE (reference sequence). The CDR3 protein is CASSLSPGRYGYTF. DNA for the CDR3: TGTGCCAGCAGCTTGAGCCCGGGGCGTTATGGCTACACCTTC.

This rearrangement joins TRBV29-1 to TRBJ2-7, with a tentative D call TRBD2 (5 bases). Germline CDR1 SQVTM, CDR2 ANQGSEA. CDR3 length equals 15 residues. V lost 6 bases and J lost 0, with 18 bases in between. CDR3 sequence reads: CSVARDYSSSYEQYF. CDR3 coding DNA: TGCAGCGTGGCCCGTGACTACTCTAGCTCCTACGAGCAGTACTTC.

The chain is built from TRBV7-2 and TRBJ1-1, with D hard to call. V lost 2 bases and J lost 11, with 18 bases in between. The CDR3 spans 14 residues. Germline values: CDR1 SGHTA, CDR2 FQGNSA. The CDR3 is CASSLQSVGAAAFF. Here the CDR3 DNA reads TGTGCCAGCAGCTTACAGAGCGTGGGTGCGGCGGCTTTCTTT.

The rearrangement links TRBV28 to TRBJ1-6; D is unresolved. Germline CDR1 reads MDHEN; CDR2 reads SYDVKM. The CDR3 has 16 residues. The V end was cut by 3 bases, the J end by 10 bases, with 19 bases between. The CDR3 region is CASSFRLAKVRSPLHF. In nucleotides, the CDR3 is TGTGCCAGCAGTTTCAGGTTGGCTAAAGTTAGGTCACCCCTCCACTTT.

This clone occurred once. The chain recombines TRBV6-1 with TRBJ2-5, with 8 positions matching TRBD1. The V gene end was trimmed by 2 bases and the J gene end by 6 bases; junction bases not matched to a gene: 5. CDR3 length equals 14 residues. CDR1 MNHNS and CDR2 SASEGT come from the germline V gene. The CDR3 region is CASSEQGAGKTQYF. In nucleotides, the CDR3 is TGTGCCAGCAGTGAACAGGGGGCGGGGAAGACCCAGTACTTC.

The chain links TRBV4-2 to TRBJ1-3; D unresolved. Between the trimmed V and J ends, which lost 3 bases and 0 bases, there was a span of 12 bases. This CDR3 contains 16 residues. CDR1 and CDR2 (germline): LGHNA, YNFKEQ. The CDR3 nucleotides are TGTGCCAGCAGCCAGGAGTTACCTTTCTCTGGAAACACCATATATTTT. Protein product: CASSQELPFSGNTIYF.

Worth noting for this clone: The identical CDR3 is also encoded by other nucleotide sequences in the sample. The chain uses TRBV28 and TRBJ1-2; D uncertain. The CDR3 loop spans 12 amino acids. Trimming removed 2 bases from V and 3 bases from J, with 4 bases in between. CDR1 is MDHEN and CDR2 is SYDVKM in the germline V gene. The CDR3 here is CASSLADYGYTF. In nucleotides, the CDR3 is TGTGCCAGCAGTTTAGCAGACTATGGCTACACCTTC.

The gene calls are TRBV29-1 and TRBJ1-2; the D gene is possibly TRBD1 (6 bases). Trimming removed 6 bases from V and 1 base from J, with 12 bases in between. There are 13 residues in the CDR3. Germline V gene data show CDR1 as SQVTM and CDR2 as ANQGSEA. CDR3 DNA sequence: TGCAGCGTCTCGGACAGCCTTAACTATGGCTACACCTTC. Translation: CSVSDSLNYGYTF.

This chain uses TRBV10-3 with TRBJ1-2; 11 bases fit TRBD1. V trimming: 3 bases; J trimming: 6 bases; junction bases outside the gene matches: 9. This CDR3 has 16 amino acids. Germline assignment: CDR1 ENHRY and CDR2 SYGVKD. This CDR3 is CAISDLRQGQGDGYTF. The CDR3 DNA is TGTGCCATCAGTGACCTTCGACAGGGACAGGGGGATGGCTACACCTTC.

The J gene is TRBJ1-1, the V gene TRBV28, with TRBD1 matching over 9 bases. CDR1 and CDR2 (germline): MDHEN, SYDVKM. V trimming: 2 bases; J trimming: 4 bases; junction bases outside the gene matches: 5. This CDR3 region has 15 residues. CDR3 amino acids: CASSLLQGAGTEAFF. For the CDR3, the DNA is TGTGCCAGCAGTTTACTACAGGGGGCGGGCACTGAAGCTTTCTTT.

The sample holds one count of this clone. The V and J genes are TRBV6-5 and TRBJ1-1; D perhaps matches TRBD1 (6 bases). The germline V and J ends were trimmed by 10 bases and 4 bases, with 13 bases remaining between them. The CDR3 covers 12 residues. Per germline, CDR1 MNHEY and CDR2 SVGAGI. The CDR3 DNA is TGTGCCATCAGGGGTGAAGGCACTGAAGCTTTCTTT. It is translated as CAIRGEGTEAFF.

The rearrangement links TRBV19 to TRBJ1-2; possibly TRBD1 for D (5 bases). CDR3 length: 15 amino acids. Germline V lookup: CDR1 LNHDA, CDR2 SQIVND (reference sequence). The V gene lost 11 bases and the J gene lost 3 bases, with 22 bases spanning the gap. The CDR3, as DNA: TGTGCCGCATCCTTATCCCACAGGTTGGACTATGGCTACACCTTC. Residues: CAASLSHRLDYGYTF. Combining the CDR3 with reference TRBV19 and TRBJ1-2 gives the whole variable domain DGGITQSPKYLFRKEGQNVTLSCEQNLNHDAMYWYRQDPGQGLRLIYYSQIVNDFQKGDIAEGYSVSREKKESFPLTVTSAQKNPTAFYLCAASLSHRLDYGYTFGSGTRLTVV.

The chain is built from TRBV6-6 and TRBJ2-3; D not certain. V lost 5 bases, J lost 0 bases, and 21 bases lay in between. The CDR3 is made up of 18 amino acids. CDR1 MNHNY and CDR2 SVGAGI come from the germline V gene (reference sequence). The chain's CDR3 is CASSRRGPLPTSTDTQYF. The CDR3 DNA reads as TGTGCCAGCAGTCGGCGCGGACCATTACCCACTAGCACAGATACGCAGTATTTT.

The CDR3 loop is CASSKRQARYGYTF. The DNA of the CDR3 is TGTGCCAGCAGCAAGCGACAGGCTCGGTATGGCTACACCTTC. The genes are TRBV21-1 and TRBJ1-2; the DNA was not used to check the table's D call, TRBD1. TRBV21-1 is termed a pseudogene. The CDR3 is 14 amino acids.

V usage is TRBV28 and J usage is TRBJ1-2; TRBD1 aligns across 7 bases. The germline V gene has CDR1 MDHEN and CDR2 SYDVKM. J was trimmed by 0 bases and V by 5 bases; bases with no gene match: 9. The CDR3 extends over 16 amino acids. The CDR3 nucleotides read TGTGCCAGCAGTACTACCGGGGGGACAGCTAACTATGGCTACACCTTC. Its protein is CASSTTGGTANYGYTF.

V is TRBV10-3 and J is TRBJ2-5; TRBD2 aligns across 10 bases. This CDR3 comprises 18 residues. Germline V CDR1 and CDR2: ENHRY, SYGVKD. V shed 4 bases, J shed 5 bases, and the junction held 16 bases outside the gene matches. CDR3 bases: TGTGCCATCAGTGGAGCTGGCAGTAGCGGGAGGTCGGGGGAGACCCAGTACTTC. Translated: CAISGAGSSGRSGETQYF.